The table lists the clone carrying this T cell receptor (beta chain) with a few counts. The CDR3 runs 14 residues. V gave up 4 bases and J gave up 5 bases; unmatched junction bases: 8. Germline lookup yields CDR1 SGHDN and CDR2 FVKESK. This specimen belongs to a study of T cells in Graves' hyperthyroidism and ophthalmopathy. The TCR beta CDR3 regions underwent amplification using RNA transcripts as the source. The study used the HTBI primer set for a first-round RT-PCR of the TCR CDR3. In TCRdb, the multiplex PCR reads were re-called with MiXCR into one record per CDR3 protein. Here the sample spans about 560,000 distinct CDR3 sequences, around 42% being singletons.

The J gene is TRBJ2-7, the V gene TRBV14; 7 bases match TRBD1. Sequencing used peripheral blood or thyroid tissue (not recorded which). This sequence was found in a woman younger than 35 with Graves' hyperthyroidism. The CDR3 here is CASSRDSPSHEQYF. The CDR3 DNA reads as TGTGCCAGCAGCCGGGACAGCCCGAGTCACGAGCAGTACTTC.